These 14 T cell receptor beta chains were all obtained from the same sample, sequenced in a study of OX40 agonist ivuxolimab in advanced cancers. Profiling relied on immunoSEQ multiplex PCR, and the TCRdb table lists in-frame clones only, not all of them. The table lists 100,000 or so clones, roughly 95% of them singletons. The source was CD4+ or CD8+ T cells sorted from blood, collected in a trial of the OX40 agonist ivuxolimab. The origin of the receptors is an adult with an advanced solid tumor such as melanoma, head and neck, liver or kidney cancer.

The chain joins TRBV27 to TRBJ2-5; D might be TRBD1 or TRBD2, each matching 5 bases. The assigned J gene may be wrong: the sequence end matches TRBJ2-7 better. The CDR3 contains 15 residues. Germline-derived CDR1 and CDR2 are MNHEY and SMNVEV (reference sequence). CDR3 DNA sequence: TGTGCCAGCAGTTTTCCCGGGACGACGCCCTACGAGCAGTACTTC. It yields the protein CASSFPGTTPYEQYF.

The chain employs TRBV6-5 and TRBJ2-3; 8 bases fit TRBD2. Germline values: CDR1 MNHEY, CDR2 SVGAGI. The CDR3 spans 14 residues. Trimming cost V 7 bases and J 10 bases; bases outside gene matches: 13. The CDR3 loop reads CASTPGGGRDAQYF. The CDR3 coding sequence is TGTGCCAGCACTCCGGGGGGGGGTAGAGACGCGCAGTATTTT.

V is TRBV21-1 and J is TRBJ2-4; TRBD1, the D gene given by the table, was not confirmed from the DNA. TRBV21-1 is classified as a pseudogene. The CDR3 consists of 16 residues. DNA of the CDR3: TGTGCCAGCAGCCCCGTAAACAGCAAAGCCAAAAACATTCAGTACTTC. Translated, it gives CASSPVNSKAKNIQYF.

The chain joins TRBV5-5 to TRBJ2-7; D is possibly TRBD1 (5 bases). Deletions cut 0 bases from V and 2 bases from J, with 9 bases between. CDR1 is SGHKS, CDR2 YYEKEE, per germline (reference sequence). This CDR3 spans 14 amino acids. DNA of the CDR3: TGTGCCAGCAGCTTGGGTGACAGCACCTACGAGCAGTACTTC. Protein: CASSLGDSTYEQYF. Full variable domain (rest looked up from reference TRBV5-5 and TRBJ2-7): DAGVTQSPTHLIKTRGQQVTLRCSPISGHKSVSWYQQVLGQGPQFIFQYYEKEERGRGNFPDRFSARQFPNYSSELNVNALLLGDSALYLCASSLGDSTYEQYFGPGTRLTVT.

The chain has TRBV28 and TRBJ2-3; 7 bases are a match to TRBD2. V lost 5 bases, J lost 5 bases, and 10 bases stayed unmatched. Looked up from germline, CDR1 is MDHEN and CDR2 is SYDVKM. The CDR3 totals 15 residues. The CDR3 loop is CASSPMEAGLDTQYF. The CDR3 region has the DNA TGTGCCAGCAGTCCCATGGAAGCGGGACTAGATACGCAGTATTTT.

The gene calls are TRBV19 and TRBJ1-2; 7 positions match TRBD1. This CDR3 has 15 residues. The germline V gene has CDR1 LNHDA and CDR2 SQIVND (reference sequence). With 5 bases clipped from V and 0 bases from J, the junction kept 6 bases outside the gene matches. The CDR3: CASSARQGPNYGYTF. The CDR3 coding sequence is TGTGCCAGTAGTGCTAGACAGGGACCTAACTATGGCTACACCTTC.

The rearrangement links TRBV19 to TRBJ2-6; 9 nucleotides align to TRBD1. The trim removed 2 bases at V and 2 bases at J, leaving 19 bases unmatched. Germline assignment: CDR1 LNHDA and CDR2 SQIVND (reference sequence). The CDR3 has 22 amino acids. CDR3: CASSIRRGGQGKLMAGANVLTF. As DNA, the CDR3 is TGTGCCAGTAGTATAAGGAGAGGAGGACAGGGGAAGTTAATGGCTGGGGCCAACGTCCTGACTTTC. Looking up the rest from reference TRBV19 and TRBJ2-6 gives the full variable domain: DGGITQSPKYLFRKEGQNVTLSCEQNLNHDAMYWYRQDPGQGLRLIYYSQIVNDFQKGDIAEGYSVSREKKESFPLTVTSAQKNPTAFYLCASSIRRGGQGKLMAGANVLTFGAGSRLTVL.

This clone was counted only a few times. The chain is built from TRBV10-1 and TRBJ1-2; D call uncertain. Germline CDR1 and CDR2: WNHNN and SYGVQD (reference sequence). The CDR3 consists of 11 residues. Deletions cut 8 bases from V and 6 bases from J, with 10 bases between. Written as DNA, the CDR3 is TGCGCCAGCCTCCCCGGGGATGGCTACACCTTC. Translation: CASLPGDGYTF.

This rearrangement joins TRBV4-1 to TRBJ1-5; TRBD1 might be the D (6 bases). The CDR3 has 15 residues. V shed 1 base and J shed 7 bases, with 14 bases lying between them. Germline V gene lookup returns CDR1 MGHRA and CDR2 YSYEKL. CDR3 DNA: TGCGCCAGCAGCCAAGGGACGGGGGCTGGGCAGCCCCAGCATTTT. Its translation is CASSQGTGAGQPQHF.

V gene TRBV19 combines with J gene TRBJ2-1, with TRBD2 as a possible D gene (6 bases). CDR3 size: 15 residues. Germline V gene data show CDR1 as LNHDA and CDR2 as SQIVND (reference sequence). V was shortened by 10 bases and J by 1 base, with 17 bases between the two germline ends. In DNA form, the CDR3 reads TGTGCCACCCAACCTATCGGGAGTTCCTACAATGAGCAGTTCTTC. Protein sequence: CATQPIGSSYNEQFF.

Only one count was recorded for this clone. Other DNA sequences in this sample translate to the same CDR3. The chain is built from TRBV6-1 and TRBJ1-5; possibly TRBD1 for D (5 bases). The V and J ends lost 2 bases and 4 bases respectively, with 12 bases between them. CDR1 is MNHNS and CDR2 is SASEGT in the germline V gene. This CDR3 has 15 amino acids. CDR3 sequence reads: CASSERGGSNQPQHF. CDR3 nucleotides: TGTGCCAGCAGTGAAAGGGGAGGTTCTAATCAGCCCCAGCATTTT.

The genes are TRBV7-2 and TRBJ2-5, with a weak D call TRBD2 (5 bases). CDR1 SGHTA and CDR2 FQGNSA come from the germline V gene. Trimming left V 5 bases short and J 0 bases short, with 10 bases between. This CDR3 has 14 residues. CDR3 in DNA: TGTGCCAGCAGCGATCAGACTAACCAAGAGACCCAGTACTTC. This encodes CASSDQTNQETQYF.

The rearrangement joins TRBV4-3 to TRBJ2-3; the D gene could be TRBD1 or TRBD2 (5 bases each). Germline CDR1 is LGHNA and CDR2 is YSLEER. Trimming shortened V by 1 base and J by 6 bases, and 8 bases separated the two germline ends. This CDR3 comprises 13 residues. Here the CDR3 DNA reads TGCGCCAGCAGCCAAGGGGGGTGGGATACGCAGTATTTT. Translating it yields CASSQGGWDTQYF.

The chain recombines TRBV4-1 with TRBJ2-7; 9 bases line up with TRBD1. The J segment lost 4 bases and the V segment lost 2 bases, leaving 6 bases of the junction unmatched. CDR3 size: 15 residues. Germline lookup yields CDR1 MGHRA and CDR2 YSYEKL. As DNA, the CDR3 is TGCGCCAGCAGCCAAATGGGACAGGGAAGGTACGAGCAGTACTTC. It yields the protein CASSQMGQGRYEQYF.